This T cell receptor beta chain comes out of a study of blood T cells in healthy people across ages. Study-wide findings and caveats: It was the long-lived donors that had more naive CD4+ cells and higher diversity than aged donors.

This clonotype has more than one count but fewer than ten. As yet, its antigen is unknown. Primed by a sample-barcoded 5' primer and a J-beta primer mix, a second PCR proceeded for about 6 to 11 cycles. A single record per CDR3 protein comes from TCRdb applying MiXCR to the 5' RACE reads. The data hold hundreds of thousands of distinct CDR3 sequences, with approximately 25% observed a single time. The data were also submitted as part of a second study, on T cells of mothers and their children.

The specimen sequenced was blood. The TCR originated in a boy aged 10-17 years in good health.

The DNA for the CDR3 is TGTGCCAGCAGCCTTGGGACTAGCGGGAGCGAGCAGTACTTC. This gives the protein CASSLGTSGSEQYF. The rearrangement joins TRBV11-1 to TRBJ2-7, with TRBD2 matching 14 bases. Germline CDR1 SGHAT, CDR2 FQDESV (reference sequence). This CDR3 comprises 14 residues. With V trimmed by 5 bases and J by 6 bases, 3 bases remained unmatched.